Below are 22 T cell receptor beta chains sequenced from a single sample in a study of Graves' ophthalmopathy and Graves' hyperthyroidism. Using RNA transcripts, the TCR beta CDR3 regions were amplified. HTBI primers served in a first-round RT-PCR, which a second-round multiplex PCR followed. TCRdb reprocessed the multiplex PCR reads with MiXCR, giving one entry per CDR3 protein. The sample includes about 480,000 distinct CDR3 sequences, over 13% seen only once; the top ten take about 9.4%. The sequencing input was blood. The receptors were sampled from a woman aged 30 to 39 with Graves' ophthalmopathy.

This clonotype was counted many times. This chain joins TRBV27 and TRBJ2-5; no firm D call. The V end lost 1 base, the J end lost 2 bases, and 14 bases lay between the germline ends. The CDR3 is 16 amino acids. Germline CDR1 reads MNHEY; CDR2 reads SMNVEV (reference sequence). The CDR3 bases are TGTGCCAGCAGTTTATACTGGTCCAGTCCGCAAGAGACCCAGTACTTC. This sequence encodes CASSLYWSSPQETQYF.

The chain carries TRBV9 and TRBJ2-2, with 8 bases fitting TRBD1. There are 16 residues in the CDR3. Unmatched junction bases numbered 4, after V lost 3 bases and J lost 0 bases. Germline lookup yields CDR1 SGDLS and CDR2 YYNGEE. CDR3 sequence (DNA): TGTGCCAGCAGCGGACGCAGGGGGCCGAACACCGGGGAGCTGTTTTTT. Translating gives CASSGRRGPNTGELFF.

This clonotype was counted many times. This chain joins TRBV12-3 or TRBV12-4 and TRBJ1-1, with D maybe TRBD1 (5 bases). This CDR3 is built from 14 residues. Trimming pared 6 bases from V and 3 bases from J, leaving 14 bases between. DNA for the CDR3: TGTGCCAGCAGAAACTCCGGGGCTTACACTGAAGCTTTCTTT. As protein: CASRNSGAYTEAFF.

This chain connects TRBV9 to TRBJ2-7; 11 positions match TRBD2. Germline values: CDR1 SGDLS, CDR2 YYNGEE. V was clipped by 4 bases and J by 2 bases; unmatched bases: 8. This CDR3 is 16 amino acids long. Here the CDR3 DNA reads TGTGCCAGCAGCTCCACCTCTAGCGGGAGGACCTACGAGCAGTACTTC. Amino acid sequence: CASSSTSSGRTYEQYF.

There are many counts of this clonotype. V usage is TRBV6-1 and J usage is TRBJ2-7, with D possibly being TRBD1 (6 bases). The CDR3 contains 15 residues. Germline CDR1 is MNHNS and CDR2 is SASEGT. V lost 6 bases, J lost 5 bases, and 20 bases lay in between. CDR3 amino acids: CASRLGEQGRDEQYF. CDR3 nucleotides: TGTGCCAGCAGGCTGGGGGAACAGGGCCGGGACGAGCAGTACTTC.

This clonotype has a count of ten or more. V and J are TRBV6-1 and TRBJ2-5, with D hard to call. The CDR3 runs to 15 residues. Germline CDR1 is MNHNS and CDR2 is SASEGT. V was trimmed by 3 bases and J by 0 bases, leaving 11 bases between them. The CDR3 loop reads CASSDPGEYQETQYF. DNA for the CDR3: TGTGCCAGCAGTGACCCGGGCGAGTACCAAGAGACCCAGTACTTC.

This clonotype occurred many times. The chain couples TRBV12-3 or TRBV12-4 to TRBJ1-1; 12 bases are shared with TRBD1. The CDR3 contains 12 residues. The V and J ends lost 4 bases and 12 bases, in that order; junction bases with no gene match: 3. DNA of the CDR3: TGTGCCAGCAGTTCCCGGGACAGGGGGCCTTTCTTT. Protein product: CASSSRDRGPFF.

This clonotype was found a few times. In DNA form, the CDR3 reads TGCGCCAGCAGCGCCTGGGGGGGGCCGATTCGCACCGGGGAGCTGTTTTTT. Translation: CASSAWGGPIRTGELFF. This sequence joins TRBV4-1 and TRBJ2-2; possibly TRBD2 for D (7 bases). This CDR3 has 17 amino acids. Trimming took 5 bases from V and 4 from J, leaving 20 bases between them. CDR1 and CDR2 (germline): MGHRA, YSYEKL.

This clonotype was counted ten times or more. The chain uses TRBV9 and TRBJ2-7; weak D call: TRBD1 (5 bases). Per the germline V gene, CDR1 is SGDLS and CDR2 is YYNGEE. The CDR3 is 16 amino acids. V was shortened by 4 bases and J by 0 bases, with 17 bases between the two germline ends. The CDR3, as DNA: TGTGCCAGCAGCCCCCACCCCAGGGTAAGCTCCTACGAGCAGTACTTC. This translates into CASSPHPRVSSYEQYF. Full variable domain (remainder filled in from reference TRBV9 and TRBJ2-7): DSGVTQTPKHLITATGQRVTLRCSPRSGDLSVYWYQQSLDQGLQFLIQYYNGEERAKGNILERFSAQQFPDLHSELNLSSLELGDSALYFCASSPHPRVSSYEQYFGPGTRLTVT.

This clonotype occurred many times. The chain has TRBV28 and TRBJ2-7, with D perhaps matching TRBD1 or TRBD2 (5 bases each). The CDR3 totals 14 residues. Trimming took 6 bases from V and 6 from J, leaving 18 bases between them. Looked up from germline, CDR1 is MDHEN and CDR2 is SYDVKM. The CDR3 is CASRYSGPRGEQYF. The CDR3 region has the DNA TGTGCCAGCAGGTATTCCGGGCCGAGGGGCGAGCAGTACTTC.

This clonotype was counted between two and nine times. V usage is TRBV2 and J usage is TRBJ2-5, with TRBD2 as a possible D gene (6 bases). Germline lookup yields CDR1 SNHLY and CDR2 FYNNEI. Trimming shortened V by 2 bases and J by 6 bases, and 13 bases separated the two germline ends. This CDR3 has 14 amino acids. The CDR3 is CASSERPGDQTQYF. DNA for the CDR3: TGTGCCAGCAGTGAACGACCGGGGGACCAGACCCAGTACTTC.

This clonotype was counted many times. The rearrangement uses TRBV30 and TRBJ1-5; possibly TRBD1 for D (5 bases). Germline-derived CDR1 and CDR2 are GTSNPN and SVGIG (reference sequence). Trimming removed 2 bases from V and 7 bases from J, with 12 bases in between. The CDR3 length is 13 residues. The CDR3: CAWSLTGLQPQHF. The DNA for the CDR3 is TGTGCCTGGAGTCTCACAGGTTTGCAGCCCCAGCATTTT. Based on the CDR3 plus reference TRBV30 and TRBJ1-5, the full variable domain is SQTIHQWPATLVQPVGSPLSLECTVEGTSNPNLYWYRQAAGRGLQLLFYSVGIGQISSEVPQNLSASRPQDRQFILSSKKLLLSDSGFYLCAWSLTGLQPQHFGDGTRLSIL.

This clonotype was seen at least ten times. The chain links TRBV6-1 to TRBJ2-2; TRBD2 matches 9 bases. The CDR3 consists of 15 residues. The germline V gene has CDR1 MNHNS and CDR2 SASEGT. V was clipped by 6 bases and J by 4 bases; unmatched bases: 6. The CDR3 is CASRELAGITGELFF. For the CDR3, the DNA is TGTGCCAGCAGGGAGCTAGCGGGGATCACCGGGGAGCTGTTTTTT.

The sample holds many counts of this clonotype. This chain uses TRBV20-1 with TRBJ2-7; 8 bases agree with TRBD1. Germline trimming cut 7 bases from V and 1 base from J; bases unmatched to any gene: 6. This CDR3 has 13 residues. Germline V gene lookup returns CDR1 DFQATT and CDR2 SNEGSKA (reference sequence). In DNA, the CDR3 is TGCAGTGTCCCACAGGGGGGTTCCTACGAGCAGTACTTC. Encoded protein: CSVPQGGSYEQYF.

This clonotype was recorded at least ten times. This chain joins TRBV20-1 and TRBJ1-2; D not resolved. The germline V and J ends were trimmed by 2 bases and 6 bases, with 7 bases remaining between them. Per the germline V gene, CDR1 is DFQATT and CDR2 is SNEGSKA (reference sequence). CDR3 size: 11 residues. CDR3 protein: CSARKTDGYTF. Written as DNA, the CDR3 is TGCAGTGCTAGAAAGACGGATGGCTACACCTTC.

This clonotype was recorded many times. This rearrangement joins TRBV28 to TRBJ1-2; no reliable D call. The CDR3 runs 14 residues. Germline assignment: CDR1 MDHEN and CDR2 SYDVKM. V shed 1 base and J shed 1 base, with 7 bases lying between them. The CDR3 nucleotides read TGTGCCAGCAGTTTATCGCCGAATAACTATGGCTACACCTTC. It encodes CASSLSPNNYGYTF.

This clonotype came up many times. The rearrangement joins TRBV5-1 to TRBJ1-2; D is unresolved. Germline V gene lookup returns CDR1 SGHRS and CDR2 YFSETQ. Deletions cut 0 bases from V and 2 bases from J, with 5 bases between. The CDR3 consists of 13 residues. This CDR3 is CASSLVRNYGYTF. The CDR3 DNA reads as TGCGCCAGCAGCTTGGTCCGGAACTATGGCTACACCTTC.

This clonotype appeared a few times. This chain links TRBV19 with TRBJ1-3, with unresolved D. The CDR3 has 15 amino acids. Between the trimmed V and J ends, which lost 7 bases and 1 base, there was a span of 14 bases. Germline V gives CDR1 LNHDA, CDR2 SQIVND (reference sequence). Here the CDR3 reads CASILAPRSGNTIYF. The DNA of the CDR3 is TGTGCCAGTATCCTAGCCCCCCGGTCTGGAAACACCATATATTTT.

This clonotype occurred many times. The gene calls are TRBV4-1 and TRBJ2-6; no clear D. Trimming left V 3 bases short and J 2 bases short, with 11 bases between. The CDR3 covers 16 residues. Looked up from germline, CDR1 is MGHRA and CDR2 is YSYEKL. CDR3 region: CASSHASVTGANVLTF. CDR3 DNA sequence: TGCGCCAGCAGCCACGCAAGCGTAACTGGGGCCAACGTCCTGACTTTC.

In this sample, this clonotype turned up many times. V is TRBV7-6 and J is TRBJ2-2; the D is unclear. Germline CDR1 reads SGHVS; CDR2 reads FNYEAQ. Between the trimmed V and J ends, which lost 5 bases and 6 bases, there was a span of 19 bases. This CDR3 contains 16 residues. The CDR3 nucleotides are TGTGCCAGCAGCCTCGCATCTCGGGTGTTCGCCGGGGAGCTGTTTTTT. Protein: CASSLASRVFAGELFF. Complete variable domain (other parts from reference TRBV7-6 and TRBJ2-2): GAGVSQSPRYKVTKRGQDVALRCDPISGHVSLYWYRQALGQGPEFLTYFNYEAQQDKSGLPNDRFSAERPEGSISTLTIQRTEQRDSAMYRCASSLASRVFAGELFFGEGSRLTVL.

In this sample, this clonotype turned up many times. This chain uses TRBV6-5 with TRBJ1-2; tentative D call: TRBD1 (5 bases). CDR1 and CDR2 (germline): MNHEY, SVGAGI. There are 15 residues in the CDR3. Trimming shortened V by 6 bases and J by 3 bases, and 17 bases separated the two germline ends. CDR3 DNA sequence: TGTGCCAGCAGCTCCACCCTGCGGGACGACTATGGCTACACCTTC. This sequence encodes CASSSTLRDDYGYTF.

This clonotype was detected many times. The chain joins TRBV27 to TRBJ2-7; 7 bases map to TRBD1. V lost 3 bases, J lost 7 bases, and 15 bases stayed unmatched. The CDR3 is 16 amino acids. Germline assignment: CDR1 MNHEY and CDR2 SMNVEV (reference sequence). The CDR3, as DNA: TGTGCCAGCAGTTTCCTAAGGGGGCGAGATATACGAGAGCAGTACTTC. Amino acids: CASSFLRGRDIREQYF.